The present T cell receptor (beta chain) was sequenced within a study of post-analysis software for immune sequencing data. Germline lookup yields CDR1 SGHVS and CDR2 FQNEAQ. The CDR3 sequence is 15 residues long. With V trimmed by 2 bases and J by 5 bases, 7 bases remained unmatched. This clonotype was seen a handful of times. What it binds is unknown. Study-level results: Multiple sclerosis patients had significantly lower normalized Chao1 diversity than controls. Patients showed TRBV5-6, TRBV5-1 and TRBV20-1 among roughly five TRBV segments more frequent than in controls.

TCR beta cDNA libraries included unique molecular identifiers. Input amounts of roughly 0.9 to 10 million T cells were used. These gave roughly 0.5 million cDNA molecules, so each molecule approximated one T cell. TCRdb reprocessed the PCR reads via MiXCR and lists one record per CDR3 protein. The data show about 810,000 distinct CDR3 sequences, with 53% seen just once and about 4.8% held by the top ten. The clonotype was recovered from a girl aged 5-17 years with multiple sclerosis. The gene calls are TRBV7-8 and TRBJ2-5; TRBD2 matches 8 bases. Specimen: blood. Here the CDR3 reads CASSLQSGREETQYF. CDR3 bases: TGTGCCAGCAGCTTACAGAGCGGGAGAGAGGAGACCCAGTACTTC.